This entry describes one TCR beta chain. Its antigen is still unknown. The data were obtained in a study of cytomegalovirus exposure and HLA in healthy donors. The PCR was carried out with 60 Vbeta primers and 13 Jbeta primers. Sequencing used immunoSEQ multiplex PCR; TCRdb keeps in-frame clones, though not all of them. The repertoire includes some 150,000 clones, over 60% of them detected once, and approximately 2.1% sits in the top ten. The CDR3 loop spans 17 amino acids. The germline V gene encodes CDR1 SGHRS and CDR2 YFSETQ. V was clipped by 4 bases and J by 0 bases, with 18 bases between them. Study-wide findings and caveats: Listed as cytomegalovirus-associated were 164 TCR beta chains.

The TCR comes from a man in his forties in good health and CMV-seronegative. The chain employs TRBV5-1 and TRBJ2-3; tentative D call: TRBD1 (6 bases). Sequencing input: PBMCs. The CDR3 loop is CASSPFRGTASTDTQYF. CDR3 in DNA: TGCGCCAGCAGCCCTTTCAGGGGTACAGCTAGCACAGATACGCAGTATTTT. Full variable domain (outside the CDR3, taken from reference TRBV5-1 and TRBJ2-3): KAGVTQTPRYLIKTRGQQVTLSCSPISGHRSVSWYQQTPGQGLQFLFEYFSETQRNKGNFPGRFSGRQFSNSRSEMNVSTLELGDSALYLCASSPFRGTASTDTQYFGPGTRLTVL.